The clone carrying this T cell receptor (beta chain) was observed a few times. These data belong to a study of T-cell reconstitution after alpha-beta-depleted transplantation in children. The CDR3 contains 13 residues. Germline CDR1 and CDR2: SGHDT and YYEEEE. The ends were cut back, 4 bases at V and 4 bases at J, with 9 bases in the middle. Preparing the TCRbeta library involved the use of unique molecular identifiers. TCRdb passed the PCR reads through MiXCR, listing each CDR3 protein once. The data show hundreds of thousands of distinct CDR3 sequences, about an eighth seen once. The material was PBMCs, obtained from the stem cell graft. The sequence derives from a human donor who donated a stem cell graft to a child with Fanconi anemia. J is TRBJ1-3 and V is TRBV5-6; D not resolved. The CDR3 DNA reads TGTGCCAGCAGCGACTCCTGGGGAAACACCATATATTTT. This gives the protein CASSDSWGNTIYF.